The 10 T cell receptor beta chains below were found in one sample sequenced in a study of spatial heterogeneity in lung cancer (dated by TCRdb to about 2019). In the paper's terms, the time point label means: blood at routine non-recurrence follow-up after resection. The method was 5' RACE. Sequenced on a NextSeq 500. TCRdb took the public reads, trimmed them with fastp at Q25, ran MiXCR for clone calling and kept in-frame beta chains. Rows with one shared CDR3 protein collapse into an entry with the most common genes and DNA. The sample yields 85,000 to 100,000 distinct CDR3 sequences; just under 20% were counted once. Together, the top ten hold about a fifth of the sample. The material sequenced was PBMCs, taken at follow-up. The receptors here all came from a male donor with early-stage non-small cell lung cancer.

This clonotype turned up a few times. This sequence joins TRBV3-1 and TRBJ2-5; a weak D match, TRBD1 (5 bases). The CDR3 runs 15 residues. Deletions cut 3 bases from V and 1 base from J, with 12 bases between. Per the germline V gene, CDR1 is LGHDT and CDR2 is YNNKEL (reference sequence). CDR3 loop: CASSHRRQGQETQYF. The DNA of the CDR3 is TGTGCCAGCAGCCACAGGCGGCAGGGCCAAGAGACCCAGTACTTC.

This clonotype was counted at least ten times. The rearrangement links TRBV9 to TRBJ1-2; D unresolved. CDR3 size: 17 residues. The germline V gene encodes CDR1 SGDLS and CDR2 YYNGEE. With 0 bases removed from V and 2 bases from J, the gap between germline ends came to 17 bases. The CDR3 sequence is CASSVGWTGGSNYGYTF. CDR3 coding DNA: TGTGCCAGCAGCGTAGGCTGGACGGGCGGATCGAACTATGGCTACACCTTC.

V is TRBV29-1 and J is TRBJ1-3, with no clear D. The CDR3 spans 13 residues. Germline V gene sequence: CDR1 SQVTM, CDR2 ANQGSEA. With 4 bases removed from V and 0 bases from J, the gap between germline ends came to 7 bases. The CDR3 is CSVAVDSGNTIYF. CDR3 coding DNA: TGCAGCGTTGCAGTTGACTCTGGAAACACCATATATTTT.

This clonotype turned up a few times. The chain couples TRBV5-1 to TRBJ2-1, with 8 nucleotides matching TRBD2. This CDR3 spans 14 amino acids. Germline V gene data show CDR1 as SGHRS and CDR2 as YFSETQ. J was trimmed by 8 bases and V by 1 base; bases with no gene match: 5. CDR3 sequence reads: CASSLSGTRDEQFF. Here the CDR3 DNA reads TGCGCCAGCAGCTTGTCAGGGACTAGGGATGAGCAGTTCTTC.

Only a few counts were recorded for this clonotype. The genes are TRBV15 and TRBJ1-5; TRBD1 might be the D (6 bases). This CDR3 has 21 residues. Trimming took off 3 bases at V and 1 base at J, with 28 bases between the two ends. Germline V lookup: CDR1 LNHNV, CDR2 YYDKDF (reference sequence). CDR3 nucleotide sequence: TGTGCCACCAGCAGCACTCGCCAATTCTATTCCGGACAGCTGAGCAATCAGCCCCAGCATTTT. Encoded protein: CATSSTRQFYSGQLSNQPQHF. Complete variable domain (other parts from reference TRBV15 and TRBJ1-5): DAMVIQNPRYQVTQFGKPVTLSCSQTLNHNVMYWYQQKSSQAPKLLFHYYDKDFNNEADTPDNFQSRRPNTSFCFLDIRSPGLGDTAMYLCATSSTRQFYSGQLSNQPQHFGDGTRLSIL.

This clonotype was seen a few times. The CDR3 protein is CSVHRGEKLFF. CDR3 bases: TGCAGCGTGCACAGGGGTGAAAAACTGTTTTTT. The chain links TRBV29-1 to TRBJ1-4; 7 bases agree with TRBD1. The CDR3 is 11 residues long. Germline V lookup: CDR1 SQVTM, CDR2 ANQGSEA. V was pared by 6 bases and J by 7 bases, with 2 bases of the junction left unmatched.

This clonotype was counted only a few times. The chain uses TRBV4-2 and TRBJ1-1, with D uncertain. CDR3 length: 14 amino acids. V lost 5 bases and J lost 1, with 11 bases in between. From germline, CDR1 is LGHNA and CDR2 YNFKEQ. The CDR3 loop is CASSAGPTNTEAFF. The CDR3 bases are TGTGCCAGCAGCGCAGGACCCACGAACACTGAAGCTTTCTTT.

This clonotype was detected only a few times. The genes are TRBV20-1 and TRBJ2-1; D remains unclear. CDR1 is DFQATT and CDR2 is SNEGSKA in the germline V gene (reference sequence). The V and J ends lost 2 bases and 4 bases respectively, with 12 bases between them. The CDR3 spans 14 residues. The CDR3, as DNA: TGCAGTGCTAGAACCCTCGGACCTTACAATGAGCAGTTCTTC. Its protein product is CSARTLGPYNEQFF.

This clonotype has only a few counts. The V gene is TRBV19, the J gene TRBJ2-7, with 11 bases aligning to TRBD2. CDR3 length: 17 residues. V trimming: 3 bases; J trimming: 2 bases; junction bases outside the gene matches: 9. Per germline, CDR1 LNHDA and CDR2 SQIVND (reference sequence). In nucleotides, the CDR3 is TGTGCCAGTAGTATCCCCCTAGCGGGAGGTATAGCCTACGAGCAGTACTTC. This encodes CASSIPLAGGIAYEQYF.

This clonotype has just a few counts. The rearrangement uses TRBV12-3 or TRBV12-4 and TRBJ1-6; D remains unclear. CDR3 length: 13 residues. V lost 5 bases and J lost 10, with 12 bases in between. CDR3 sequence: CASSRSSRSPLHF. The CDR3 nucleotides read TGTGCCAGCAGTCGGAGCTCAAGGTCACCCCTCCACTTT.